These T cell receptor beta chains were read from a single sample in a study of blood T cell repertoires in COVID-19. TCRdb keeps only in-frame clones here, not all; method: immunoSEQ multiplex PCR. The sample holds 200,000 or so clones, about 88% seen once. The sample consisted of peripheral blood. These receptors came from a man aged 65-85 years with active or convalescent COVID-19. Both conserved end residues are part of each CDR3. D genes are given only for firm matches. Where a row states a size, it is once, few, many or the class of an expanded clone; other rows omit it.

clone_size | d_call | j_call | v_call | cdr3_nt | cdr3_aa
once | TRBD1 | TRBJ2-7 | TRBV27 | TGTGCCAGCAGTCCCGGACAGGGGGCACTGCACGAGCAGTACTTC | CASSPGQGALHEQYF
. | TRBD1 | TRBJ2-7 | TRBV6-5 | TGTGCCAGCAGTTACGGGACAGGGGGCTACGAGCAGTACTTC | CASSYGTGGYEQYF
. | . | TRBJ1-6 | TRBV15 | TGTGCCACCAGCAGAGATGTTGTCGTGGGGGGAAATTCACCCCTCCACTTT | CATSRDVVVGGNSPLHF
. | TRBD1 | TRBJ1-5 | TRBV28 | TGTGCCAGCAGTTTATTAGATGGCAGGGGGCCTGGACAGCCCCAGCATTTT | CASSLLDGRGPGQPQHF
few | TRBD1 | TRBJ2-1 | TRBV5-5 | TGTGCCAGCAGGTCTCGGGCGGGACAGGGTGACAATGAGCAGTTCTTC | CASRSRAGQGDNEQFF
. | . | TRBJ2-7 | TRBV2 | TGTGCCAGCAGTGATCCGATCGGCTACGAGCAGTACTTC | CASSDPIGYEQYF
. | . | TRBJ1-4 | TRBV10-3 | TGTGCCATCAAAGGAGTCACTAATGAAAAACTGTTTTTT | CAIKGVTNEKLFF
. | . | TRBJ1-6 | TRBV2 | TGTGCCAGCAGTGATACTGCCCCCCTCCACTTT | CASSDTAPLHF
few | . | TRBJ2-7 | TRBV28 | TGTGCCACCCGGGGGAGTCTAAGCTCCTACGAGCAGTACTTC | CATRGSLSSYEQYF
. | . | TRBJ1-4 | TRBV5-1 | TGCGCCAGCAGCTTGGATGGACTAAATGAAAAACTGTTTTTT | CASSLDGLNEKLFF
. | . | TRBJ1-5 | TRBV19 | TGTGCCAGTAGAAACACAGGGTGGTCAGATCAGCCCCAGCATTTT | CASRNTGWSDQPQHF
. | TRBD2 | TRBJ2-7 | TRBV5-1 | TGCGCCAGCAGCAGGACTAGCGGGAGCTACGAGCAGTACTTC | CASSRTSGSYEQYF
. | TRBD2 | TRBJ2-2 | TRBV9 | TGTGCCAGCAGCGTAACAGGGTCTAGCGGGAGGAGCGGGGAGCTGTTTTTT | CASSVTGSSGRSGELFF
. | TRBD2 | TRBJ2-3 | TRBV28 | TGTGCCAGCAGCCTAGCGGGAGTTCAGGCAGATACGCAGTATTTT | CASSLAGVQADTQYF
few | TRBD2 | TRBJ2-3 | TRBV28 | TGTGCCAGCAGTTTAGGCCTAGCGGGGGGGCACCTTCTAGATACGCAGTATTTT | CASSLGLAGGHLLDTQYF
. | TRBD2 | TRBJ2-3 | TRBV5-1 | TGCGCCAGCAGCTATGGACTAGCGGGATTAGAAGATACGCAGTATTTT | CASSYGLAGLEDTQYF
. | . | TRBJ2-3 | TRBV7-9 | TGTGCCAGCAGCCAGGTCAATACGCAGTATTTT | CASSQVNTQYF
. | TRBD1 | TRBJ1-6 | TRBV30 | TGTGCCTGGAGTTTTGGCGCTGACAGGGGTAAAAATTCACCCCTCCACTTT | CAWSFGADRGKNSPLHF
. | TRBD2 | TRBJ2-2 | TRBV4-3 | TGCGCCAGCAGCCAAACTCCGGGACTAGCGACCGGGGAGCTGTTTTTT | CASSQTPGLATGELFF
once | . | TRBJ2-2 | TRBV6-5 | TGTGCCAGCAGTTACCGGGTGAACACCGGGGAGCTGTTTTTT | CASSYRVNTGELFF
few | . | TRBJ1-3 | TRBV21-1 | TGTGCCAGCAGCCACTTACAAGGGACAACCATATATTTT | CASSHLQGTTIYF
. | TRBD1 | TRBJ2-7 | TRBV30 | TGTGCCTGGTGCAGACAGGGGGCCTACGAGCAGTACTTC | CAWCRQGAYEQYF
. | TRBD1 | TRBJ2-5 | TRBV19 | TGTGCCAGTAGTCCTCCCGGGACAGGGGGCGGGGAGACCCAGTACTTC | CASSPPGTGGGETQYF
. | . | TRBJ2-7 | TRBV18 | TGTGCCAGCTCACCTAACAGGACCCCTGGGGAGCAGTACTTC | CASSPNRTPGEQYF
medium-sized | TRBD1 | TRBJ2-2 | TRBV4-3 | TGCGCCAGCAGCCAAGATCTGGGACAGGGGGCCGGGGAGCTGTTTTTT | CASSQDLGQGAGELFF
. | . | TRBJ1-3 | TRBV5-1 | TGCGCCAGCTCTCTCTACGGGGAATCTGGAAACACCATATATTTT | CASSLYGESGNTIYF
. | . | TRBJ2-3 | TRBV10-3 | TGTGCCATCAGGAGGCGGGACGGAGGAAACTTGGATACGCAGTATTTT | CAIRRRDGGNLDTQYF
. | TRBD1 | TRBJ1-5 | TRBV19 | TGTGCCACAGATTCCGGGACAGGGGGTTCCGTAGAGCCCCAGCATTTT | CATDSGTGGSVEPQHF
. | TRBD1 | TRBJ2-7 | TRBV28 | TGTGCCAGCAGCCCCTCCGGGACAGGGCCATACGAGCAGTACTTC | CASSPSGTGPYEQYF
. | . | TRBJ1-6 | TRBV7-2 | TGTGCCAGCAGCTCCCTGGGGGCCTTAGTCTCACCCCTCCACTTT | CASSSLGALVSPLHF
. | TRBD2 | TRBJ2-7 | TRBV3-1/TRBV3-2 | TGTGCCAGCAGCCTCGGGACTAGCGGCTACGAGCAGTACTTC | CASSLGTSGYEQYF